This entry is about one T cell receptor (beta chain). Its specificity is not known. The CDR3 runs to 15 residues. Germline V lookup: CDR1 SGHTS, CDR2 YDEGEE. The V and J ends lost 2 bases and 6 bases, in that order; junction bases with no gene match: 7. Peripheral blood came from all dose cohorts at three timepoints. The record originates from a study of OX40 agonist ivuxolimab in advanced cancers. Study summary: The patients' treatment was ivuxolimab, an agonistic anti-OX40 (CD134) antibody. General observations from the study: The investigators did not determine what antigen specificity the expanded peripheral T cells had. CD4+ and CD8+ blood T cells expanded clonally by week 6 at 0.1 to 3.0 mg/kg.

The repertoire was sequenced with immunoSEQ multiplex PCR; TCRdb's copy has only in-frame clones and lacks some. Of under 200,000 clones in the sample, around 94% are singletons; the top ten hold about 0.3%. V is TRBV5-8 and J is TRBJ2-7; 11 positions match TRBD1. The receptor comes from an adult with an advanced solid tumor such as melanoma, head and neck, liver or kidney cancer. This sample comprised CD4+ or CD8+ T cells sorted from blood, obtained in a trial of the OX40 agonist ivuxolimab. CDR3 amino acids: CASSFSGQGASEQYF. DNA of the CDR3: TGTGCCAGCAGCTTCTCCGGACAGGGGGCGTCCGAGCAGTACTTC.